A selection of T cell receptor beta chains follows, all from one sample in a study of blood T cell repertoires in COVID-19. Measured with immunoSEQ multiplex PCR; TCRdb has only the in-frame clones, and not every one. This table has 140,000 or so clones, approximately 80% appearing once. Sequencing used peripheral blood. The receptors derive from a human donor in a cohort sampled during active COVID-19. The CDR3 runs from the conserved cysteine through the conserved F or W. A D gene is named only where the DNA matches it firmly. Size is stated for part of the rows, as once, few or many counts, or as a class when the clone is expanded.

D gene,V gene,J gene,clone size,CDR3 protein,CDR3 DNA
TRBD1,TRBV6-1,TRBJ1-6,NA,CASSEAMGQSSYNSPLHF,TGTGCCAGCAGTGAAGCTATGGGACAGAGCTCCTATAATTCACCCCTCCACTTT
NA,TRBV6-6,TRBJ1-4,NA,CASSPRDTSGNEKLFF,TGTGCCAGCAGTCCCCGGGACACCTCGGGTAATGAAAAACTGTTTTTT
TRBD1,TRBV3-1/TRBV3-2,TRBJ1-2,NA,CASRRQGSEYGYTF,TGTGCCAGCAGGCGACAGGGGAGTGAATATGGCTACACCTTC
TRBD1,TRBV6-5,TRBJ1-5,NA,CASRTGGQPQHF,TGTGCCAGCCGGACAGGGGGCCAGCCCCAGCATTTT
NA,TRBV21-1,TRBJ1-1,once,CASSKDGEGANTEAFF,TGTGCCAGCAGCAAAGATGGGGAGGGCGCGAACACTGAAGCTTTCTTT
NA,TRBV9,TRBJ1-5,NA,CASSPGANQPQHF,TGTGCCAGCAGCCCTGGGGCGAATCAGCCCCAGCATTTT
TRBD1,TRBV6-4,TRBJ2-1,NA,CASSGTGNYNEQFF,TGTGCCAGCAGTGGGACAGGGAACTACAATGAGCAGTTCTTC
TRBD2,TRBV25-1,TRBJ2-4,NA,CASSENPGLAGDGNIQYF,TGTGCCAGCAGCGAAAACCCCGGACTAGCGGGAGATGGAAACATTCAGTACTTC
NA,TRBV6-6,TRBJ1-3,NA,CASSYIQDDGNTIYF,TGTGCCAGCAGTTACATCCAGGATGATGGAAACACCATATATTTT
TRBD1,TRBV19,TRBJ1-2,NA,CASSFTGDDGYTF,TGTGCCAGTAGTTTTACAGGGGACGATGGCTACACCTTC
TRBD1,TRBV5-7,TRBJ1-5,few,CASRDRTGAVNQPQHF,TGTGCCAGCAGAGACAGGACAGGGGCAGTCAATCAGCCCCAGCATTTT
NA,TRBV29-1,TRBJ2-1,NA,CSVGGEGYNEQFF,TGCAGCGTGGGGGGAGAAGGATACAATGAGCAGTTCTTC
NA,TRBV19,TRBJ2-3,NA,CASKTRTDTQYF,TGTGCCAGTAAGACTCGCACAGATACGCAGTATTTT
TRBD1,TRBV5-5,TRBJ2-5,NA,CASAGTGRGETQYF,TGTGCCAGTGCCGGGACAGGGAGAGGAGAGACCCAGTACTTC
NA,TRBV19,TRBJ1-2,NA,CASSIPGDNYGYTF,TGTGCCAGTAGTATTCCAGGCGACAACTATGGCTACACCTTC
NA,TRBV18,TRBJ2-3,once,CASSPPSGGLTDTQYF,TGTGCCAGCTCACCACCTTCCGGGGGGCTCACAGATACGCAGTATTTT
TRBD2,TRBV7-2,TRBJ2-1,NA,CASSTPGLADSLNPTEQFF,TGTGCCAGCAGTACACCAGGACTAGCGGACTCCTTGAATCCCACTGAGCAGTTCTTC
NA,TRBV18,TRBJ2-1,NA,CASSPPEGSLKEGQFF,TGTGCCAGCTCACCACCGGAGGGGAGCTTAAAAGAAGGGCAGTTCTTC
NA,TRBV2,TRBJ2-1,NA,CASSEHLRETSNEQFF,TGTGCCAGCAGTGAACACCTACGGGAGACTAGCAATGAGCAGTTCTTC
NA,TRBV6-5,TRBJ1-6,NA,CASSNPGFMALHF,TGTGCCAGCAGTAATCCAGGTTTTATGGCCCTCCACTTT
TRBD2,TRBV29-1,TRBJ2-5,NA,CSVVGGGETQYF,TGCAGCGTTGTGGGGGGAGGGGAGACCCAGTACTTC
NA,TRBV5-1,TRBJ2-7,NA,CASSLETAAMDEQYF,TGCGCCAGCAGCTTGGAAACGGCGGCAATGGACGAGCAGTACTTC
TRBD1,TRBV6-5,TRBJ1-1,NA,CASTMTGSTEAFF,TGTGCCAGCACTATGACAGGGTCCACTGAAGCTTTCTTT
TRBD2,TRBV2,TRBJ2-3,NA,CASSEQSGAAADTQYF,TGTGCCAGCAGTGAACAGAGCGGGGCCGCCGCAGATACGCAGTATTTT
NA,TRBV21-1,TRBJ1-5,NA,CARGGGAQHF,TGTGCCAGGGGGGGAGGGGCCCAGCATTTT